This TCR beta chain was recovered during a study of cytomegalovirus exposure and HLA in healthy donors. Overall study results and limits: TCR beta sequences reportedly predicted most subjects' HLA-A and HLA-B alleles accurately. An observed cluster of highly shared sequence variants was recorded as a likely sequencing artifact.

Trimming stripped 7 bases from V and 1 base from J, with 13 bases between. The CDR3 loop spans 14 amino acids. Germline V gene data show CDR1 as MNHNS and CDR2 as SASEGT. The PCR was carried out with 60 Vbeta primers and 13 Jbeta primers. Assay: immunoSEQ multiplex PCR; the TCRdb copy retains only in-frame clones and omits some. The data hold 200,000 to 250,000 clones, with 85% observed a single time. About this clone: Its antigen remains unidentified.

The chain employs TRBV6-1 and TRBJ1-1; D is possibly TRBD1 (6 bases). This TCR came from a human donor in good health. Sequencing used PBMCs. The CDR3 DNA reads TGTGCCAGCAACCCAACAGGGCCGAACACTGAAGCTTTCTTT. Protein: CASNPTGPNTEAFF.